This passage covers 4 T cell receptor beta chains from one sample sequenced in a study of blood T cell repertoires in COVID-19. Repertoires were generated with immunoSEQ multiplex PCR, while TCRdb's copy carries only in-frame clones and drops some. This table holds about 97,000 clones, 90% found once. The source material was peripheral blood. Receptors originate from a man between 60 and 75 years old with acute or convalescent COVID-19.

The genes are TRBV6-5 and TRBJ1-2; D is perhaps TRBD1 (5 bases). Trimming shortened V by 2 bases and J by 8 bases, and 21 bases separated the two germline ends. Germline V CDR1 and CDR2: MNHEY, SVGAGI. This CDR3 is 16 amino acids long. CDR3 coding DNA: TGTGCCAGCAGTTACGGTCGTTTCGGGGGGTTTCCCGGCTACACCTTC. Translated, it gives CASSYGRFGGFPGYTF.

The rearrangement links TRBV19 to TRBJ1-6; TRBD1 matches at 8 bases. The CDR3 spans 14 residues. Germline V lookup: CDR1 LNHDA, CDR2 SQIVND (reference sequence). Unmatched junction bases numbered 4, after V lost 5 bases and J lost 7 bases. CDR3 coding DNA: TGTGCCAGTAGTCTCCGGACAGGGAATTCACCCCTCCACTTT. As protein: CASSLRTGNSPLHF.

The chain links TRBV6-5 to TRBJ2-3, with D hard to call. Germline CDR1 is MNHEY and CDR2 is SVGAGI. This CDR3 region has 12 residues. The ends were cut back, 7 bases at V and 5 bases at J, with 10 bases in the middle. This CDR3 is CASTSTGDTQYF. The CDR3 coding sequence is TGTGCCAGCACAAGCACGGGAGATACGCAGTATTTT.

The chain combines TRBV19 with TRBJ2-5, with TRBD1 identical over 8 bases. The CDR3 is 14 amino acids. Germline V gene data show CDR1 as LNHDA and CDR2 as SQIVND (reference sequence). V shed 4 bases and J 5 bases; nucleotides not matched to a gene: 6. The CDR3 DNA sequence: TGTGCCAGTAGTAACCTCAGACAGGGGGAGACCCAGTACTTC. This encodes CASSNLRQGETQYF.